The 26 T cell receptor beta chains reported below all come from one sample, sequenced in a study of blood T cell repertoires in COVID-19. The repertoire was sequenced with immunoSEQ multiplex PCR; TCRdb's copy has only in-frame clones and lacks some. The sample consists of about 480,000 clones, roughly 87% of them appearing once. Sample: peripheral blood. These receptors all come from a man between 18 and 35 years old with COVID-19, enrolled during active disease.

The chain couples TRBV7-9 to TRBJ2-1, with TRBD2 matching 9 bases. Losses at the gene ends were 4 bases for V and 4 bases for J; bases not matched to a gene: 8. Germline V CDR1 and CDR2: SEHNR, FQNEAQ (reference sequence). The CDR3 is made up of 16 amino acids. The CDR3 loop reads CASSSAGGKNYNEQFF. CDR3 DNA sequence: TGTGCCAGCAGCTCGGCGGGGGGGAAAAATTACAATGAGCAGTTCTTC.

The chain carries TRBV7-3 and TRBJ2-2; 8 nucleotides line up with TRBD2. Losses at the gene ends were 6 bases for V and 5 bases for J; bases not matched to a gene: 11. This CDR3 has 16 amino acids. Per germline, CDR1 SGHTA and CDR2 FQGTGA. DNA for the CDR3: TGTGCCAGCAGTAAATGGCGAGCGGGAGAAACCGGGGAGCTGTTTTTT. It encodes CASSKWRAGETGELFF.

The genes are TRBV13 and TRBJ1-6; TRBD1 agrees at 11 bases. The CDR3 length is 16 residues. V dropped 5 bases and J dropped 8; count of bases not matched to a gene: 8. Germline V lookup: CDR1 PRHDT, CDR2 FYEKMQ (reference sequence). The CDR3 region has the DNA TGTGCCAGCAGCACGTCCCGGGACAGGGGGTATTCACCCCTCCACTTT. It translates to CASSTSRDRGYSPLHF.

The gene calls are TRBV5-1 and TRBJ2-7; 12 bases are a match to TRBD2. The CDR3 extends over 17 amino acids. Looked up from germline, CDR1 is SGHRS and CDR2 is YFSETQ. The junction had 4 bases not matched to a gene; V was cut back by 0 bases and J by 0 bases. CDR3 residues: CASSLAGTSGSSYEQYF. CDR3 nucleotide sequence: TGCGCCAGCAGCTTGGCCGGGACTAGCGGGTCCTCCTACGAGCAGTACTTC.

This clone was observed many times. The V call is TRBV30, the J call TRBJ1-2; D remains unclear. Germline V gene sequence: CDR1 GTSNPN, CDR2 SVGIG (reference sequence). The CDR3 runs 14 residues. Trimming took off 3 bases at V and 5 bases at J, with 16 bases between the two ends. CDR3 sequence reads: CAWSATGYRYGYTF. In nucleotides, the CDR3 is TGTGCCTGGAGCGCTACGGGGTATCGATATGGCTACACCTTC.

V gene TRBV5-1 combines with J gene TRBJ2-7; D is ambiguous. Deletions cut 0 bases from V and 3 bases from J, with 10 bases between. CDR1 and CDR2 from the germline V gene are SGHRS and YFSETQ. The CDR3 extends over 14 amino acids. The CDR3 region is CASSLVAADYEQYF. The CDR3 DNA reads as TGCGCCAGCAGCTTGGTGGCGGCTGACTACGAGCAGTACTTC.

The chain uses TRBV24-1 and TRBJ1-4; 8 nucleotides align to TRBD1. V shed 5 bases, J shed 8 bases, and the junction held 9 bases outside the gene matches. This CDR3 is built from 15 residues. Germline V gene sequence: CDR1 KGHDR, CDR2 SFDVKD. CDR3 in amino acids: CATSVPGTGNEKLFF. In DNA form, the CDR3 reads TGTGCCACCAGTGTTCCCGGGACAGGCAACGAAAAACTGTTTTTT.

The gene calls are TRBV7-8 and TRBJ1-5, with D maybe TRBD1 (5 bases). Germline assignment: CDR1 SGHVS and CDR2 FQNEAQ. This CDR3 spans 15 amino acids. Trimming shortened V by 2 bases and J by 4 bases, and 12 bases separated the two germline ends. The CDR3 coding sequence is TGTGCCAGCAGCTTATCTGGCGGGGGTAATCAGCCCCAGCATTTT. Protein product: CASSLSGGGNQPQHF.

This sequence joins TRBV5-5 and TRBJ1-2; a weak D match, TRBD1 (6 bases). The V gene's germline CDR1 is SGHKS and CDR2 YYEKEE (reference sequence). The CDR3 is 12 amino acids. The V and J ends lost 4 bases and 13 bases respectively, with 17 bases between them. CDR3 coding DNA: TGTGCCAGCAGCGCCCGGGACATCCCGGGCACCTTC. It specifies CASSARDIPGTF.

This rearrangement joins TRBV13 to TRBJ2-1, with TRBD2 as a possible D gene (6 bases). The CDR3 extends over 16 amino acids. Per germline, CDR1 PRHDT and CDR2 FYEKMQ (reference sequence). V lost 5 bases and J 0 bases, leaving 14 bases between the germline ends. CDR3 sequence reads: CASSPIRGSSYNEQFF. The CDR3 nucleotides read TGTGCCAGCAGCCCCATCCGGGGGAGCTCCTACAATGAGCAGTTCTTC.

This clone was seen a single time. The V call is TRBV14, the J call TRBJ2-7, with a tentative D call TRBD1 (6 bases). The V gene's germline CDR1 is SGHDN and CDR2 FVKESK. The CDR3 runs to 15 residues. V lost 1 base, J lost 0 bases, and 10 bases lay in between. The DNA of the CDR3 is TGTGCCAGCAGCCAAGTAAACAGGGACTCCTACGAGCAGTACTTC. This encodes CASSQVNRDSYEQYF.

V gene TRBV18 combines with J gene TRBJ1-5, with a tentative D call TRBD1 (6 bases). From germline, CDR1 is KGHSH and CDR2 LQKENI. The ends were cut back, 3 bases at V and 2 bases at J, with 14 bases in the middle. CDR3 length: 16 residues. CDR3 in amino acids: CASSPGGGRGNQPQHF. CDR3 DNA: TGTGCCAGCTCACCGGGCGGGGGCCGGGGCAATCAGCCCCAGCATTTT.

This chain connects TRBV5-1 to TRBJ2-1; D call uncertain. The germline V and J ends were trimmed by 6 bases and 1 base, with 5 bases remaining between them. CDR3 length: 12 residues. Germline CDR1 reads SGHRS; CDR2 reads YFSETQ. As DNA, the CDR3 is TGCGCCAGCACGGGTTCCTACAATGAGCAGTTCTTC. It is translated as CASTGSYNEQFF.

The CDR3 protein is CASSQRGGQETQYF. As DNA, the CDR3 is TGTGCCAGCAGCCAGAGGGGGGGGCAAGAGACCCAGTACTTC. The chain uses TRBV5-6 and TRBJ2-5; weak D call: TRBD2 (7 bases). Germline assignment: CDR1 SGHDT and CDR2 YYEEEE. Trimming cost V 4 bases and J 2 bases, with 12 bases left between them. This CDR3 has 14 residues.

The chain combines TRBV29-1 with TRBJ2-1; the match to TRBD2 covers 11 bases. CDR1 and CDR2 (germline): SQVTM, ANQGSEA. With 3 bases clipped from V and 7 bases from J, the junction kept 5 bases outside the gene matches. CDR3 length: 14 amino acids. The CDR3: CSVDLAGGGNEQFF. The CDR3 DNA sequence: TGCAGCGTTGATCTAGCGGGGGGTGGTAATGAGCAGTTCTTC.

The rearrangement joins TRBV2 to TRBJ1-4; D is ambiguous. The CDR3 has 13 amino acids. Germline V gene data show CDR1 as SNHLY and CDR2 as FYNNEI. Trimming shortened V by 4 bases and J by 2 bases, and 5 bases separated the two germline ends. DNA for the CDR3: TGTGCCAGCAGTGTTGAGACTAATGAAAAACTGTTTTTT. Protein product: CASSVETNEKLFF.

This chain connects TRBV4-1 to TRBJ2-5, with 7 positions matching TRBD2. The V and J ends lost 0 bases and 5 bases, in that order; junction bases with no gene match: 9. The CDR3 totals 16 residues. CDR1 and CDR2 (germline): MGHRA, YSYEKL. CDR3 DNA: TGCGCCAGCAGCCAAGATTTCACAGCGGGGCTGGAGACCCAGTACTTC. It yields the protein CASSQDFTAGLETQYF.

The gene calls are TRBV12-3 or TRBV12-4 and TRBJ2-1; TRBD2 matches at 7 bases. The CDR3 sequence is 11 residues long. The trim removed 10 bases at V and 6 bases at J, leaving 3 bases unmatched. The CDR3 DNA sequence: TGTGCCATTACGGGGGGCAATGAGCAGTTCTTC. Amino acid sequence: CAITGGNEQFF.

The chain uses TRBV30 and TRBJ2-5; 7 nucleotides agree with TRBD1. The CDR3 is 20 residues long. Germline lookup yields CDR1 GTSNPN and CDR2 SVGIG (reference sequence). V lost 0 bases to trimming and J lost 1 base; unmatched junction nucleotides: 20. The DNA of the CDR3 is TGTGCCTGGAGTGTAAAAAGACCCCTATACCGGGACAGCGCCCAAGAGACCCAGTACTTC. It is translated as CAWSVKRPLYRDSAQETQYF.

The chain combines TRBV5-6 with TRBJ2-1; 7 bases map to TRBD1. Germline loops: CDR1 SGHDT, CDR2 YYEEEE. J gave up 3 bases and V 2 bases, and 2 bases lay outside the gene matches. The CDR3 runs 14 residues. The CDR3 bases are TGTGCCAGCAGCTTCGGGACAGACTACAATGAGCAGTTCTTC. It codes for CASSFGTDYNEQFF.

The rearrangement links TRBV7-3 to TRBJ2-1; perhaps TRBD1 as D (5 bases). The CDR3 totals 17 residues. V shed 2 bases and J shed 6 bases, with 20 bases lying between them. Germline V CDR1 and CDR2: SGHTA, FQGTGA. This chain's CDR3 is CASSLVKGSGRTNEQFF. The CDR3 nucleotides are TGTGCCAGCAGCTTAGTCAAGGGTTCAGGGCGAACCAATGAGCAGTTCTTC.

The V gene is TRBV7-9, the J gene TRBJ1-2; 9 nucleotides align to TRBD1. V was clipped by 1 base and J by 5 bases; unmatched bases: 11. CDR3 size: 17 residues. The germline V gene has CDR1 SEHNR and CDR2 FQNEAQ (reference sequence). CDR3 DNA sequence: TGTGCCAGCAGCTTAGAGGCTCCGACAGGGGGAAGTTATGGCTACACCTTC. This gives the protein CASSLEAPTGGSYGYTF.

J is TRBJ2-5 and V is TRBV18; D unresolved. Trimming took off 3 bases at V and 0 bases at J, with 5 bases between the two ends. This CDR3 is built from 13 residues. The V gene's germline CDR1 is KGHSH and CDR2 LQKENI. The CDR3 loop is CASSPQYQETQYF. As DNA, the CDR3 is TGTGCCAGCTCACCCCAATACCAAGAGACCCAGTACTTC.

This sequence joins TRBV10-1 and TRBJ1-1, with TRBD1 matching 8 bases. Unmatched junction bases numbered 4, after V lost 3 bases and J lost 1 base. From germline, CDR1 is WNHNN and CDR2 SYGVQD (reference sequence). CDR3 size: 15 residues. In DNA, the CDR3 is TGCGCCAGCAGTGAACAGGGGGGGAGGAACACTGAAGCTTTCTTT. It is translated as CASSEQGGRNTEAFF.

The rearrangement uses TRBV5-6 and TRBJ1-2, with 8 bases aligning to TRBD1. Germline CDR1 is SGHDT and CDR2 is YYEEEE. Trimming took 4 bases from V and 3 from J; bases not matched to a gene: 8. This CDR3 has 15 amino acids. The CDR3 DNA is TGTGCCAGCAGCCAGCGACAGGGGAGCGACTATGGCTACACCTTC. This gives the protein CASSQRQGSDYGYTF.

In DNA, the CDR3 is TGTGCCAGCAGCTTGTCCGGGACTAGCGGTGATACGCAGTATTTT. This sequence encodes CASSLSGTSGDTQYF. V gene TRBV7-3 combines with J gene TRBJ2-3; the match to TRBD2 covers 11 bases. Germline trimming cut 3 bases from V and 6 bases from J; bases unmatched to any gene: 5. Looked up from germline, CDR1 is SGHTA and CDR2 is FQGTGA. The CDR3 runs to 15 residues.